This T cell receptor beta chain was found in a study of regulatory T cells in long-lasting Graves disease. Construction of TCR beta libraries relied on iRepertoire HTBI primers and on Arm-PCR targeting CDR3 regions. TCRdb independently ran MiXCR on the multiplex PCR reads; one entry per CDR3 protein. Here the sample spans approximately 400,000 distinct CDR3 sequences, around 24% being singletons. CDR1 is MDHEN and CDR2 is SYDVKM in the germline V gene. This CDR3 is built from 15 residues. V shed 7 bases and J shed 0 bases, with 16 bases lying between them. This clonotype was seen a handful of times. Its target is not known. Described time point: persistent/refractory GD, antithyroid drugs over 5 years with positive TRAb. Scientists built the TCR library using RNA that was extracted from PBMCs. Findings of the study overall: There was favoring of TRBV28, TRBJ1-2 and TRBJ2-5 in persistent disease.

This rearrangement joins TRBV28 to TRBJ2-7; D remains unclear. This receptor was identified in a female donor with Graves disease. The material sequenced was peripheral blood mononuclear cells (PBMCs), taken when the disease was refractory, from a patient treated with antithyroid drugs. CDR3 nucleotide sequence: TGTGCCAGCAACACCCCCCTGACATCCTCCTACGAGCAGTACTTC. Protein product: CASNTPLTSSYEQYF.